Shown below are 2 T cell receptor beta chains from a single sample sequenced in a study of long-term antiretroviral therapy in people with HIV (dated by TCRdb to about 2022). The immunoSEQ hsTCRB v3.0 assay was used at survey level resolution to sequence the TRB variable region. The table was pulled from immuneACCESS by TCRdb, which kept in-frame rearrangements only. Such tables lose some clones; where checked, under half of the loss comes from unresolved V genes, and the rest has no known cause. Here the sample has over 20,000 clones; around 80% occur a single time. Approximately 19% of the sample comes from the top ten. The sample was unsorted PBMCs, taken 0.1 years before starting antiretroviral therapy. The source of these receptors is a man aged 18-30 years with HIV.

V usage is TRBV15 and J usage is TRBJ2-5, with D perhaps being TRBD1 or TRBD2 (5 bases each). CDR3 length equals 15 residues. Germline V gives CDR1 LNHNV, CDR2 YYDKDF (reference sequence). Trimming took 7 bases from V and 2 from J, leaving 17 bases between them. CDR3 amino acids: CATTSTTGRQETQYF. CDR3 DNA sequence: TGTGCCACCACGTCTACAACGGGACGTCAAGAGACCCAGTACTTC.

This clone was counted only a few times. The chain is built from TRBV7-9 and TRBJ2-7; maybe TRBD1 (5 bases). The V end was cut by 2 bases, the J end by 5 bases, with 16 bases between. This CDR3 spans 15 amino acids. Germline V gives CDR1 SEHNR, CDR2 FQNEAQ (reference sequence). CDR3 in DNA: TGTGCCAGCAGCTTAAAGAGTGGTGGGGCGAACGAGCAGTACTTC. Protein sequence: CASSLKSGGANEQYF.